What follows is one T cell receptor beta chain and its context. Its antigen is not identified. The entry originates in a study of cytomegalovirus exposure and HLA in healthy donors. In germline, CDR1 is KGHSH, CDR2 LQKENI. Trimming left V 2 bases short and J 1 base short, with 11 bases between. The CDR3 contains 16 residues. The PCR used 60 Vbeta and 13 Jbeta primers. The data were produced by immunoSEQ multiplex PCR, yet TCRdb's version contains in-frame clones alone and is incomplete. This table has approximately 150,000 clones, roughly 82% appearing once. General observations from the study: More clonal expansion characterized HLA-associated TCR beta chains than equally common others in a later analysis. Cytomegalovirus association was listed for under 200 TCR beta chains. A later analysis linked around 15,000 TCR beta sequences to HLA alleles at 0.05 false discovery rate.

The source of this sequence is a man aged 25-45 years in good health and CMV-seropositive. The chain recombines TRBV18 with TRBJ2-2; D is possibly TRBD2 (5 bases). The sample consisted of PBMCs. The CDR3 nucleotides are TGTGCCAGCTCACCAGAGCGGTCAAGGAACACCGGGGAGCTGTTTTTT. Protein sequence: CASSPERSRNTGELFF.